This entry describes one TCR beta chain. The target antigen is unknown. CDR3 size: 14 residues. V lost 4 bases and J 2 bases, leaving 12 bases between the germline ends. Germline CDR1 and CDR2: SGDLS and YYNGEE. Every subset's genomic DNA went evenly onto several immunoSEQ plates. Authors' analysis steps: Junction-only immunoSEQ data arrived without quality scores, meaning filtering differed. Repertoires were generated with immunoSEQ multiplex PCR, while TCRdb's copy carries only in-frame clones and drops some. The V and J calls and clone size were taken over from that table, and D and trimming were inferred from the DNA. The profile covers just over 2,000,000 clones, with 85% to 95% appearing a single time and 0.1% to 0.15% taken by the ten largest. The sample comes from a study of shared clonotypes between healthy human individuals. The study's findings and limits: Compared with clonotypes that all four donors shared, non-shared clonotypes had lower generation probabilities. Shared clonotypes: 4.5% to 5% naive CD4, around 3.7% naive CD8, less than 2.5% memory CD4, approximately 0.41% memory CD8.

This chain links TRBV9 with TRBJ2-5; TRBD1 might be the D (6 bases). The receptor was derived from a man aged 18 to 30 in good health. The material sequenced was naive CD4+ T cells sorted from blood. Indicated subset: CD45RA+ positively selected. The CDR3 nucleotides read TGTGCCAGCAGCTCAGGGGCGGATCAAGAGACCCAGTACTTC. Its translation: CASSSGADQETQYF.